The text below deals with one T cell receptor beta chain. The sample originates from a study of blood T cell repertoires in COVID-19. Produced via immunoSEQ multiplex PCR; TCRdb's table is partial and in-frame only. Of approximately 110,000 clones listed, around 87% are singletons. This CDR3 contains 14 residues. Losses at the gene ends were 6 bases for V and 4 bases for J; bases not matched to a gene: 7. Germline CDR1 and CDR2: SGHRS and YFSETQ. The receptor was isolated from an elderly woman with acute or convalescent COVID-19. The sample taken for sequencing was peripheral blood. V is TRBV5-1 and J is TRBJ1-1, with TRBD1 matching over 9 bases. The CDR3 DNA reads TGCGCCAGCACCGTGGACAGGGGTATCACTGAAGCTTTCTTT. It is translated as CASTVDRGITEAFF. The full variable domain, its missing parts supplied by reference TRBV5-1 and TRBJ1-1, is KAGVTQTPRYLIKTRGQQVTLSCSPISGHRSVSWYQQTPGQGLQFLFEYFSETQRNKGNFPGRFSGRQFSNSRSEMNVSTLELGDSALYLCASTVDRGITEAFFGQGTRLTVV.